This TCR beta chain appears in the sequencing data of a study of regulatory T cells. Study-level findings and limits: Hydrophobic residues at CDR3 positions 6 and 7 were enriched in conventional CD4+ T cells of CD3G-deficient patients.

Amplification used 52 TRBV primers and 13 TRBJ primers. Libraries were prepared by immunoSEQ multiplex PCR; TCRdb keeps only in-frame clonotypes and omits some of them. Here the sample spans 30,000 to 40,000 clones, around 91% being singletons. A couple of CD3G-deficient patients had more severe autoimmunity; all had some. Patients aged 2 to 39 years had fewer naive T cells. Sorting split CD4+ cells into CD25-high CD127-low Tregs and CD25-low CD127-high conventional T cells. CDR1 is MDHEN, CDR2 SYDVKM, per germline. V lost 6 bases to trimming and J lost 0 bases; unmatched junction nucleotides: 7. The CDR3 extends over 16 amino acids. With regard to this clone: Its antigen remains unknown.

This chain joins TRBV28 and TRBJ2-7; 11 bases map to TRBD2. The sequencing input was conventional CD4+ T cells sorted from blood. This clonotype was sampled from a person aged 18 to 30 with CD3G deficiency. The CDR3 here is CASSPGTSGPSYEQYF. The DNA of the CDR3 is TGTGCCAGCAGCCCAGGGACTAGCGGACCCTCCTACGAGCAGTACTTC. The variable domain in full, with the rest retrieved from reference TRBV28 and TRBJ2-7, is DVKVTQSSRYLVKRTGEKVFLECVQDMDHENMFWYRQDPGLGLRLIYFSYDVKMKEKGDIPEGYSVSREKKERFSLILESASTNQTSMYLCASSPGTSGPSYEQYFGPGTRLTVT.